This T cell receptor (beta chain) appears in the sequencing data of a study of CD8+ T cells in alopecia areata. Study-level results: An increase in clonality over normal scalp was evident in lesional scalp, especially alopecia totalis/universalis.

Trimming removed 4 bases from V and 7 bases from J, with 10 bases in between. There are 11 residues in the CDR3. Germline assignment: CDR1 SQVTM and CDR2 ANQGSEA. This clone was observed a handful of times. Antigen specificity is unknown. Sequencing used cDNA as its template, made by extracting RNA and reverse transcribing it. Data came from immunoSEQ multiplex PCR; TCRdb stores just in-frame clones and leaves some out. In the table there are approximately 100,000 clones, nearly 45% of which are singletons. The V gene is TRBV29-1, the J gene TRBJ1-1; D call uncertain. The source is a human donor with alopecia areata. The source material was CD4+ T cells sorted from blood. CDR3 amino acids: CSVAREGEAFF. In DNA, the CDR3 is TGCAGCGTTGCTCGGGAGGGTGAAGCTTTCTTT.